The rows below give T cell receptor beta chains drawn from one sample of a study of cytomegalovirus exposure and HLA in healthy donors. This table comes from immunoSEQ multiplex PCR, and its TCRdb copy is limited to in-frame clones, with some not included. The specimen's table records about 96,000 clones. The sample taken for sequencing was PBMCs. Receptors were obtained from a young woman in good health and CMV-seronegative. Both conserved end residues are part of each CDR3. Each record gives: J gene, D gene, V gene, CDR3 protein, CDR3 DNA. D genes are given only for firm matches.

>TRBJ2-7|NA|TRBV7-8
CASSLRGTGRDEQYF
TGTGCCAGCAGCTTACGGGGAACAGGGAGGGACGAGCAGTACTTC
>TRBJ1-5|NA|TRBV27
CASSQGRGQPQHF
TGTGCCAGCAGCCAGGGTAGGGGGCAGCCCCAGCATTTT
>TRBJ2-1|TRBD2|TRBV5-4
CASSLGGSAGGYNEQFF
TGTGCCAGCAGCTTGGGGGGATCAGCGGGGGGCTACAATGAGCAGTTCTTC
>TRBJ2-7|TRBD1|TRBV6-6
CASSPDRGLGEQYF
TGTGCCAGCAGTCCCGACAGGGGGTTGGGGGAGCAGTACTTC
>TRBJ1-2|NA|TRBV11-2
CASSLDGGTGPYGYTF
TGTGCCAGCAGCTTAGATGGGGGGACCGGGCCCTATGGCTACACCTTC
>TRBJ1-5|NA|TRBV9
CASSVAPNQPQHF
TGTGCCAGCAGCGTAGCTCCCAATCAGCCCCAGCATTTT
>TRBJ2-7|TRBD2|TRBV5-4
CASSLTAGGSYEQYF
TGTGCCAGCAGCTTAACCGCGGGAGGTTCCTACGAGCAGTACTTC
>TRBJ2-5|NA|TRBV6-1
CASSVPDRPGETQYF
TGTGCCAGCAGTGTCCCCGACAGACCGGGAGAGACCCAGTACTTC
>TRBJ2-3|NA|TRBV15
CATSRDLLVGGTDTQYF
TGTGCCACCAGCAGAGATCTTCTAGTAGGAGGCACAGATACGCAGTATTTT
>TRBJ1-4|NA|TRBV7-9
CASSLGQANEKLFF
TGTGCCAGCAGCCTGGGGCAAGCTAATGAAAAACTGTTTTTT
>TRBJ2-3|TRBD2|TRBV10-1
CASTREVGGTDTQYF
TGCGCCAGCACCCGGGAGGTGGGGGGCACAGATACGCAGTATTTT
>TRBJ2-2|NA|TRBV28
CASSFPGTGELFF
TGTGCCAGCAGTTTCCCAGGGACCGGGGAGCTGTTTTTT
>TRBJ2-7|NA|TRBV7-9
CASSYGSGEQYF
TGTGCCAGCAGCTACGGGAGTGGCGAGCAGTACTTC
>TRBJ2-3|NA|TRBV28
CASSFWQGNTDTQYF
TGTGCCAGCAGTTTTTGGCAGGGGAATACAGATACGCAGTATTTT
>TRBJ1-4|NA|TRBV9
CASSVGGANVLNEKLFF
TGTGCCAGCAGCGTAGGGGGCGCGAATGTTTTAAACGAAAAACTGTTTTTT
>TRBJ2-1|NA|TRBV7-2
CASSLARREQFF
TGTGCCAGCAGCTTAGCGCGCAGGGAGCAGTTCTTC
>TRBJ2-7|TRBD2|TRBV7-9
CASSSSLARAPYEQYF
TGTGCCAGCAGCTCCTCACTAGCGCGGGCCCCCTACGAGCAGTACTTC
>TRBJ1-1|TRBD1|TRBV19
CASSRTGTGGGTEAFF
TGTGCCAGTAGCCGGACCGGGACAGGGGGGGGGACTGAAGCTTTCTTT
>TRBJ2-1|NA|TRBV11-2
CASSLELASNGQFF
TGTGCCAGCAGCTTAGAGCTAGCAAGTAATGGGCAGTTCTTC
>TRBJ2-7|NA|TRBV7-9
CASSLIDSQTYEQYF
TGTGCCAGCAGTCTTATAGACTCCCAGACCTACGAGCAGTACTTC
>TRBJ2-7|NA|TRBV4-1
CASSPGDSGDGEQYF
TGCGCCAGCAGCCCAGGAGACAGTGGAGATGGGGAGCAGTACTTC
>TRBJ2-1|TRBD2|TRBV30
CARRTSGTYNEQFF
TGTGCCCGGAGGACTAGCGGGACTTACAATGAGCAGTTCTTC
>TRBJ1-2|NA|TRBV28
CASSFSRGYTF
TGTGCCAGCAGTTTTAGTCGAGGCTACACCTTC
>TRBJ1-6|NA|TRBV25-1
CASSESQGYNSPLHF
TGTGCCAGCAGTGAATCCCAGGGCTATAATTCACCCCTCCACTTT
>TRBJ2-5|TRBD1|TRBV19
CASSIRDRGFQETQYF
TGTGCCAGTAGTATCCGGGACAGGGGGTTCCAAGAGACCCAGTACTTC
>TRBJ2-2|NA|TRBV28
CASSFLSGGELFF
TGTGCCAGCAGTTTTCTTTCGGGCGGGGAGCTGTTTTTT
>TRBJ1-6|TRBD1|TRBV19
CASSITDRGNNSPLHF
TGTGCCAGTAGTATTACGGACAGGGGGAATAATTCACCCCTCCACTTT
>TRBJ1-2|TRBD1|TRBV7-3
CASRSPGQVTNYGYTF
TGTGCCAGCAGGTCACCGGGACAGGTTACTAACTATGGCTACACCTTC
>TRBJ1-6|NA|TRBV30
CAWSGHRRLPLHF
TGTGCCTGGAGTGGACACCGACGATTGCCCCTCCACTTT
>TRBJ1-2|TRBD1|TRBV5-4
CASSSGTGAFYTF
TGTGCCAGCAGCTCCGGGACAGGAGCCTTTTACACCTTC
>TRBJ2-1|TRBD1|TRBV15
CATSRERQGPYDEQFF
TGTGCCACCAGCAGAGAAAGACAGGGTCCCTACGATGAGCAGTTCTTC
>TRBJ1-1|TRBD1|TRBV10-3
CAISEAPGPRGTEAFF
TGTGCCATCAGTGAGGCCCCGGGACCCAGGGGGACTGAAGCTTTCTTT
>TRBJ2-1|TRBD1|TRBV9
CASSPGTGPYNEQFF
TGTGCCAGCAGCCCCGGGACAGGGCCCTACAATGAGCAGTTCTTC
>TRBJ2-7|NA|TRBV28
CASSLSHRRQPYEQYF
TGTGCCAGCAGTTTATCACATAGGAGGCAGCCCTACGAGCAGTACTTC
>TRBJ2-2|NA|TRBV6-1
CASSELAMAGELFF
TGTGCCAGCAGTGAACTAGCGATGGCCGGGGAGCTGTTTTTT
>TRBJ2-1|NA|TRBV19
CASSSGAVSYNEQFF
TGTGCCAGTAGCTCAGGGGCCGTTTCATACAATGAGCAGTTCTTC
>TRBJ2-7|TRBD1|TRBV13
CASSVTGDEQYF
TGTGCCAGCAGCGTCACAGGGGACGAGCAGTACTTC
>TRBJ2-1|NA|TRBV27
CASSGDKGFYDEQFF
TGTGCCAGCAGCGGAGACAAGGGGTTTTACGATGAGCAGTTCTTC
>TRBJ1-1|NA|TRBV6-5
CASSSGGATEAFF
TGTGCCAGCAGTTCGGGAGGGGCCACTGAAGCTTTCTTT
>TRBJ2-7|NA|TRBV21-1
CASSKWDRAHEQYF
TGTGCCAGCAGCAAATGGGACAGGGCACACGAGCAGTACTTC
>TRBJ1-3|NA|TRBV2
CASRVDSTISGNTIYF
TGTGCCAGCAGGGTGGACAGTACAATCTCTGGAAACACCATATATTTT
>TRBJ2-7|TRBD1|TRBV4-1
CASSGTATYEQYF
TGCGCCAGCAGTGGGACAGCCACCTACGAGCAGTACTTC
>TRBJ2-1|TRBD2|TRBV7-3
CASSFSGGLAAGGYNEQFF
TGTGCCAGCAGCTTCTCGGGGGGACTAGCGGCGGGGGGATACAATGAGCAGTTCTTC
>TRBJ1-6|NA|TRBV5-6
CASSFTGYNSPLHF
TGTGCCAGCAGCTTCACAGGGTATAATTCACCCCTCCACTTT
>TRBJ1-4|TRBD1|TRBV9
CASSAGGGDEKLFF
TGTGCCAGCAGCGCAGGGGGTGGGGATGAAAAACTGTTTTTT
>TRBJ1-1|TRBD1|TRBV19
CATGTDRNTEAFF
TGTGCCACAGGGACAGATCGGAACACTGAAGCTTTCTTT
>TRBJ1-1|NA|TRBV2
CASSVDRVNTEAFF
TGTGCCAGCAGTGTGGACAGAGTGAACACTGAAGCTTTCTTT
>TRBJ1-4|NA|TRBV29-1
CSVEEGDKAEKLFF
TGCAGCGTTGAAGAAGGGGACAAAGCTGAAAAACTGTTTTTT
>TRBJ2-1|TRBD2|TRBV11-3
CASSVAGASYNEQFF
TGTGCCAGCAGCGTAGCGGGAGCGTCCTACAATGAGCAGTTCTTC
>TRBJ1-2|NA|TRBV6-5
CASSRTSNYGYTF
TGTGCCAGCAGTCGGACAAGCAACTATGGCTACACCTTC
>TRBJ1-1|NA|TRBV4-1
CASSPRAGNLNTEAFF
TGCGCCAGCAGCCCCAGGGCAGGGAATTTGAACACTGAAGCTTTCTTT
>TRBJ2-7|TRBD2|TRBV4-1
CASSQDQASGGAHEQYF
TGCGCCAGCAGCCAAGATCAGGCTAGCGGGGGGGCCCACGAGCAGTACTTC
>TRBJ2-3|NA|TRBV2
CASSEEAFGDTQYF
TGTGCCAGCAGTGAAGAAGCGTTCGGAGATACGCAGTATTTT
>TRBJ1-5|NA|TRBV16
CASSQSSGLVTHF
TGTGCCAGCAGCCAATCTAGTGGACTGGTAACGCATTTT
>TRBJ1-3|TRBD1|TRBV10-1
CASSINRGLTGNTIYF
TGCGCCAGCAGTATAAACAGGGGATTGACTGGAAACACCATATATTTT
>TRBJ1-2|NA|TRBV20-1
CSGGGNYGYTF
TGCAGTGGGGGGGGGAACTATGGCTACACCTTC
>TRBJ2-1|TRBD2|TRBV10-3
CAISRLAENEQFF
TGTGCCATCAGCCGACTAGCGGAAAATGAGCAGTTCTTC
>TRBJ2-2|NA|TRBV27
CASSLSVQAGELFF
TGTGCCAGCAGTTTATCAGTCCAGGCCGGGGAGCTGTTTTTT